This T cell receptor (beta chain) emerged from a study of blood T cell repertoires in COVID-19. Study information: Acute and convalescent COVID-19 specimens originated in the United States, Italy and Spain.

Looked up from germline, CDR1 is SGHNT and CDR2 is YYREEE (reference sequence). V was trimmed by 0 bases and J by 0 bases, leaving 7 bases between them. This CDR3 region has 16 residues. In the original workflow: Reference gene primer amplification in the assay estimated nucleated cell counts. Measured with immunoSEQ multiplex PCR; TCRdb has only the in-frame clones, and not every one. Clone size and the V and J calls come from that table; the DNA yielded D and trimming. Seen here are more than 150,000 clones, roughly 80% observed once, and the top ten hold approximately 7.3%. Input material: peripheral blood. This TCR derives from a human donor in a cohort sampled during active COVID-19. This chain connects TRBV5-4 to TRBJ2-6; TRBD1 is a possible D gene (6 bases). DNA for the CDR3: TGTGCCAGCAGCTTGGGGGGGCCCTCTGGGGCCAACGTCCTGACTTTC. As protein: CASSLGGPSGANVLTF.